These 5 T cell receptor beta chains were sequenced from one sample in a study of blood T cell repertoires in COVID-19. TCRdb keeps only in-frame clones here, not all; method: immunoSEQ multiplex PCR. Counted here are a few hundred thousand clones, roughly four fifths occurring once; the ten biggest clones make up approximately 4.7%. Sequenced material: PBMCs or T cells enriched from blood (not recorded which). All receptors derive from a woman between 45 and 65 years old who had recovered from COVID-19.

The CDR3, as DNA: TGTGCCTGGAGTGCGATGGGGGGAAGCAATCAGCCCCAGCATTTT. Translating it yields CAWSAMGGSNQPQHF. V gene TRBV30 combines with J gene TRBJ1-5, with D possibly matching TRBD1 (5 bases). Per germline, CDR1 GTSNPN and CDR2 SVGIG (reference sequence). With 1 base removed from V and 1 base from J, the gap between germline ends came to 11 bases. The CDR3 is made up of 15 amino acids.

The CDR3 DNA is TGTGCCAGCAGCTTAGGCGTGGGACAGGTGGGGAACACTGAAGCTTTCTTT. It codes for CASSLGVGQVGNTEAFF. The V and J genes are TRBV7-9 and TRBJ1-1; 8 bases agree with TRBD1. Germline V gives CDR1 SEHNR, CDR2 FQNEAQ (reference sequence). V lost 1 base and J lost 1; bases outside the gene matches: 8. The CDR3 runs to 17 residues.

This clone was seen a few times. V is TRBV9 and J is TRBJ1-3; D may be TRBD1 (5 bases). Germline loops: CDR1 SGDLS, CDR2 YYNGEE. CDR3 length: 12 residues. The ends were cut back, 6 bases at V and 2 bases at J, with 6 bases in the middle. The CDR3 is CASTGPGNTIYF. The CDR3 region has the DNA TGTGCCAGCACAGGGCCTGGAAACACCATATATTTT.

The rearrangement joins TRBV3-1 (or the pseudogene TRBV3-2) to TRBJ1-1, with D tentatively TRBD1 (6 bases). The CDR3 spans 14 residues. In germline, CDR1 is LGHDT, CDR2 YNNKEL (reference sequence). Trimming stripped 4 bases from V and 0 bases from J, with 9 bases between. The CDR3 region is CASSPTGLNTEAFF. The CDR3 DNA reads TGTGCCAGCAGCCCGACAGGCTTGAACACTGAAGCTTTCTTT.

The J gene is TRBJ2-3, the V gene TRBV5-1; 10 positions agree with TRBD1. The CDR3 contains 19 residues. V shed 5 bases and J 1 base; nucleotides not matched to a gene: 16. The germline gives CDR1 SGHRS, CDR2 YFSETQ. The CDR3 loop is CASRLGTGARAFGTDTQYF. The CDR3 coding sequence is TGCGCCAGCAGACTCGGGACAGGGGCGAGGGCTTTTGGCACAGATACGCAGTATTTT. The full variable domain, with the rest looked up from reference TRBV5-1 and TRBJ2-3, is KAGVTQTPRYLIKTRGQQVTLSCSPISGHRSVSWYQQTPGQGLQFLFEYFSETQRNKGNFPGRFSGRQFSNSRSEMNVSTLELGDSALYLCASRLGTGARAFGTDTQYFGPGTRLTVL.